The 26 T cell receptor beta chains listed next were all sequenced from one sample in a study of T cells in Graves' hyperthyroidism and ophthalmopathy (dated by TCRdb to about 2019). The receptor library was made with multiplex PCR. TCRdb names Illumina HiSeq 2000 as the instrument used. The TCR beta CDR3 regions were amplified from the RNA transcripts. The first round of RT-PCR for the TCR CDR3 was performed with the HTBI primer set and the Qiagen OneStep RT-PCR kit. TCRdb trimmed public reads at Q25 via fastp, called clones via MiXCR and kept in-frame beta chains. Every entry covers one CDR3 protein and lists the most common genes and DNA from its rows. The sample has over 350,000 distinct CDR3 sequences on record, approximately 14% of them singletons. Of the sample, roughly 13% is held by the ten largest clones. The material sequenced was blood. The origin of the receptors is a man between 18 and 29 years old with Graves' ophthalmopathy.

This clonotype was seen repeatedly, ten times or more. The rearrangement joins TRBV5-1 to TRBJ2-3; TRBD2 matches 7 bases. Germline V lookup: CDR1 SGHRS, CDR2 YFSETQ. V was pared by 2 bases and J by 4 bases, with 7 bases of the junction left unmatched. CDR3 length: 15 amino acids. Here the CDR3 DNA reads TGCGCCAGCAGCTTTAGCCTGGGAGGGGCAGATACGCAGTATTTT. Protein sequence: CASSFSLGGADTQYF.

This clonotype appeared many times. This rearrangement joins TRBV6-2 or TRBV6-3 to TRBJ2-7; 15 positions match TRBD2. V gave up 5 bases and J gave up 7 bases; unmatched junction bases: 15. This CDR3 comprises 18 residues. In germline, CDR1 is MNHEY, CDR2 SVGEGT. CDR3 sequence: CASSDPMGTSGRSGEQYF. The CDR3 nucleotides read TGTGCCAGCAGTGACCCGATGGGGACTAGCGGGAGGTCGGGGGAGCAGTACTTC.

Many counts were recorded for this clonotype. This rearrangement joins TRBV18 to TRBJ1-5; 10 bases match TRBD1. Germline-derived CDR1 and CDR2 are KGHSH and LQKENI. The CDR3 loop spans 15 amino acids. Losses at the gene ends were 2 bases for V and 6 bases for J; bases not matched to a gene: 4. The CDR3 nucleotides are TGTGCCAGCTCACCAGACGACAGGGGGCCTCAGCCCCAGCATTTT. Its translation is CASSPDDRGPQPQHF.

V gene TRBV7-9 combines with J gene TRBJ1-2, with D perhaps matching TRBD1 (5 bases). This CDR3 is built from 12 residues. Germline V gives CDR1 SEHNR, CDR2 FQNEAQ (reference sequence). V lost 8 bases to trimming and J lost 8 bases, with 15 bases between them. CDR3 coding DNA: TGTGCCAGCTTCAACGGGGCCAGGGGCTACACCTTC. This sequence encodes CASFNGARGYTF.

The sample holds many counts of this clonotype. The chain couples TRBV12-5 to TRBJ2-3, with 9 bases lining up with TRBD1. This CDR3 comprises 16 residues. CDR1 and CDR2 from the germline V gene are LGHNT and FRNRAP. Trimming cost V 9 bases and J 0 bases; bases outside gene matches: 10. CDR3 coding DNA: TGTGCTAGCGCCGGCCCACAGGGGGCCAGCACAGATACGCAGTATTTT. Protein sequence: CASAGPQGASTDTQYF. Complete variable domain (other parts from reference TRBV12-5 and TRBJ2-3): DARVTQTPRHKVTEMGQEVTMRCQPILGHNTVFWYRQTMMQGLELLAYFRNRAPLDDSGMPKDRFSAEMPDATLATLKIQPSEPRDSAVYFCASAGPQGASTDTQYFGPGTRLTVL.

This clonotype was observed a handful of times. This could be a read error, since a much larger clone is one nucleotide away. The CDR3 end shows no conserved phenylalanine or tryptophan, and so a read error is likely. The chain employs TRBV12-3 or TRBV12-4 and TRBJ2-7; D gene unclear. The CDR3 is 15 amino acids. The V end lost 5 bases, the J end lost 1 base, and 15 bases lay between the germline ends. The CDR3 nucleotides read TGTGCCAGCAGTCCCGGACCCTTTTCATCCTACGAGCAGTACTCC. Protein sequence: CASSPGPFSSYEQYS.

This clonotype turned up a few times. CDR3 residues: CASNPGTGSSYNEQFF. Written as DNA, the CDR3 is TGTGCCAGCAACCCCGGGACAGGGAGCTCCTACAATGAGCAGTTCTTC. The V call is TRBV7-9, the J call TRBJ2-1; 9 bases map to TRBD1. V lost 7 bases and J lost 0; bases outside the gene matches: 7. The CDR3 totals 16 residues. The germline CDR1 and CDR2 sequences are SEHNR and FQNEAQ (reference sequence). The full variable domain, rest sourced from reference TRBV7-9 and TRBJ2-1, is DTGVSQNPRHKITKRGQNVTFRCDPISEHNRLYWYRQTLGQGPEFLTYFQNEAQLEKSRLLSDRFSAERPKGSFSTLEIQRTEQGDSAMYLCASNPGTGSSYNEQFFGPGTRLTVL.

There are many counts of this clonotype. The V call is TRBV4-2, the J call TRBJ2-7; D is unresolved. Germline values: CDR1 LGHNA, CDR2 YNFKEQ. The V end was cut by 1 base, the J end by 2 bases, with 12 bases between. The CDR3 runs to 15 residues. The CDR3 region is CASSQVLGGTYEQYF. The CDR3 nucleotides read TGTGCCAGCAGCCAAGTGCTAGGCGGAACCTACGAGCAGTACTTC.

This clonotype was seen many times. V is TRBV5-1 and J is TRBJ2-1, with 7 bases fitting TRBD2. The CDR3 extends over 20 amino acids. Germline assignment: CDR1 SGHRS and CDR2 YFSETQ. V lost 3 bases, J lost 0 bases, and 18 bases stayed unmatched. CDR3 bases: TGCGCCAGCAGCTACCCCAAGGGTTCGGGGGGAACCTTCTCCTACAATGAGCAGTTCTTC. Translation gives CASSYPKGSGGTFSYNEQFF.

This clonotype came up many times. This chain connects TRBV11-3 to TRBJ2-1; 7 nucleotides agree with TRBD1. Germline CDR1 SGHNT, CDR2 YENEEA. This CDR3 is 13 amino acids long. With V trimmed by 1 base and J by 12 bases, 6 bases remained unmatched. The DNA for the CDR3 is TGTGCCAGCAGCTTAGGAGGGGGCGGCGGGCAGTTCTTC. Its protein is CASSLGGGGGQFF.

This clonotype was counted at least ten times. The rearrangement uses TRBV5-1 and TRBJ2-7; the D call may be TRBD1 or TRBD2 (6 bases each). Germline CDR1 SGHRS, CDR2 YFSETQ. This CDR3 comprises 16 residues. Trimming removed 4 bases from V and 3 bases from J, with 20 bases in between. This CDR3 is CASSPSAGTWFYEQYF. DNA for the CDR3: TGCGCCAGCAGCCCTAGTGCGGGGACATGGTTCTACGAGCAGTACTTC.

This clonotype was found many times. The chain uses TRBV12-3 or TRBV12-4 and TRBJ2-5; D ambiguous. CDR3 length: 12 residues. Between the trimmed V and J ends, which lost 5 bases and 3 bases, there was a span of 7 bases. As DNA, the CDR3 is TGTGCCAGCAGTAGCAGAGAAGAGACCCAGTACTTC. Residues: CASSSREETQYF.

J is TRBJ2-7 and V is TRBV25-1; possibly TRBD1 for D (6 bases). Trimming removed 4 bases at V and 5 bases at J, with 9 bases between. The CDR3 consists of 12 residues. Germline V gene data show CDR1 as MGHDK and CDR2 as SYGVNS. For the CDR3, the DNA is TGTGCCAGCAGTGCAAACAGGGACGAGCAGTACTTC. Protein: CASSANRDEQYF.

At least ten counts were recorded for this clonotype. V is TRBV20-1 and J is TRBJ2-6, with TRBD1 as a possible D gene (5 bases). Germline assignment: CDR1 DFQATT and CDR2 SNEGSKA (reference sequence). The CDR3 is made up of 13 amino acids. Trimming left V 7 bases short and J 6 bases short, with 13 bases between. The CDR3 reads CSDRTLEANVLTF. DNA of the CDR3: TGCAGTGACAGGACATTAGAGGCCAACGTCCTGACTTTC.

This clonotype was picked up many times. Here the CDR3 reads CAISLVGGYTF. Written as DNA, the CDR3 is TGTGCCATCTCTCTCGTGGGTGGCTACACCTTC. The rearrangement joins TRBV6-1 to TRBJ1-2; no reliable D call. The ends were cut back, 10 bases at V and 7 bases at J, with 13 bases in the middle. CDR3 length equals 11 residues. Per germline, CDR1 MNHNS and CDR2 SASEGT.

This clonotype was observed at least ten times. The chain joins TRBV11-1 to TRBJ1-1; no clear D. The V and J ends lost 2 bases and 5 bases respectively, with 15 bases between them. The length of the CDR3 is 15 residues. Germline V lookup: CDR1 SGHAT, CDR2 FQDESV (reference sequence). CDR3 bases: TGTGCCAGCAGCTTATGGCAGGACTTTGGGACTGAAGCTTTCTTT. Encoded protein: CASSLWQDFGTEAFF.

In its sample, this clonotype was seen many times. The CDR3 DNA reads as TGTGCCACTAGGGTCGGGGGGAAGGCCCAACGAGTCGCGGCTTTCTTT. This gives the protein CATRVGGKAQRVAAFF. This chain joins TRBV6-1 and TRBJ1-1, with TRBD1 as a possible D gene (5 bases). The CDR3 is 16 residues long. Germline V gives CDR1 MNHNS, CDR2 SASEGT. With 10 bases removed from V and 11 bases from J, the gap between germline ends came to 32 bases.

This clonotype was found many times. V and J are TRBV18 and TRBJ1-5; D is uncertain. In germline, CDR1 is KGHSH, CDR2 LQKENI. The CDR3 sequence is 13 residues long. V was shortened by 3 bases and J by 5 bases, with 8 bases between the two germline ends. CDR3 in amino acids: CASSPESHQPQHF. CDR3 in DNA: TGTGCCAGCTCACCGGAGTCACATCAGCCCCAGCATTTT.

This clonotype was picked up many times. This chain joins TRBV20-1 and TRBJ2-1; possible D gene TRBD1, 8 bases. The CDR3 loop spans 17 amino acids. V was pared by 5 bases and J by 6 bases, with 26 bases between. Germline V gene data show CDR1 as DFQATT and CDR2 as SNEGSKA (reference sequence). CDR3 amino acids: CSAAPGGAAGAFNEQFF. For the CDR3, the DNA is TGCAGTGCTGCCCCAGGGGGCGCCGCGGGAGCCTTCAATGAGCAGTTCTTC.

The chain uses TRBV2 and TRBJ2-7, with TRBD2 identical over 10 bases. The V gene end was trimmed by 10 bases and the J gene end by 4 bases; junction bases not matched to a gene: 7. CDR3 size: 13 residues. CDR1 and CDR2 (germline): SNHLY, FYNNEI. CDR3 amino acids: CATSGTSDYEQYF. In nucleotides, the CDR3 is TGTGCCACCTCCGGGACTAGCGATTACGAGCAGTACTTC.

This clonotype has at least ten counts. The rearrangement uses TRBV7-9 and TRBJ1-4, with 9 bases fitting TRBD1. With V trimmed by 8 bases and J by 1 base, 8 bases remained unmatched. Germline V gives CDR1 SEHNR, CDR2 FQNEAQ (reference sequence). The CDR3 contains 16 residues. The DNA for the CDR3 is TGTGCCAGCTCAAAAAACAGGGGGCTAACTAATGAAAAACTGTTTTTT. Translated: CASSKNRGLTNEKLFF.

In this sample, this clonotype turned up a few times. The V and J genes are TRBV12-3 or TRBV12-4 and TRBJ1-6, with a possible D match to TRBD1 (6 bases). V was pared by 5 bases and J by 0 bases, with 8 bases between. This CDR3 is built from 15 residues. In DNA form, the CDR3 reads TGTGCCAGCAGTGGACAGAGCTCCTATAATTCACCCCTCCACTTT. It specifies CASSGQSSYNSPLHF.

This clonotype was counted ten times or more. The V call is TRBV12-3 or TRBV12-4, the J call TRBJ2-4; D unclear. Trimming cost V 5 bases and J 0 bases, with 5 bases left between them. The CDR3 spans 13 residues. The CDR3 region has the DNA TGTGCCAGCAGTGACCGAGCCAAAAACATTCAGTACTTC. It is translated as CASSDRAKNIQYF.

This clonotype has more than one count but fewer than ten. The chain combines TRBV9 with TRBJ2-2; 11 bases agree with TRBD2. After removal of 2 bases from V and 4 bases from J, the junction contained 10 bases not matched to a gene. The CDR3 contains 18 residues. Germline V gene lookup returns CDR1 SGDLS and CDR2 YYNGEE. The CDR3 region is CASSVQGSGGASTGELFF. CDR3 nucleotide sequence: TGTGCCAGCAGCGTGCAAGGTAGCGGGGGGGCGAGCACCGGGGAGCTGTTTTTT.

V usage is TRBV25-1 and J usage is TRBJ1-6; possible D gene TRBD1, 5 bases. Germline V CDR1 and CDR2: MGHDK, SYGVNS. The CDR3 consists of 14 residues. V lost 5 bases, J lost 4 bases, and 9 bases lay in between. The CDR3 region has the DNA TGTGCCAGCAGTCCGACAGCATATAATTCACCCCTCCACTTT. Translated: CASSPTAYNSPLHF.

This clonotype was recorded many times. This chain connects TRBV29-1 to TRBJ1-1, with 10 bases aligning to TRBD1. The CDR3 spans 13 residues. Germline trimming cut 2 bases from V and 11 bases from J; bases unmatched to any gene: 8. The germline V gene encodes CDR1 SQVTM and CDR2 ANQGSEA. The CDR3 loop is CSVERPGTGAAFF. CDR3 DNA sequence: TGCAGCGTTGAAAGGCCGGGGACAGGGGCCGCTTTCTTT.